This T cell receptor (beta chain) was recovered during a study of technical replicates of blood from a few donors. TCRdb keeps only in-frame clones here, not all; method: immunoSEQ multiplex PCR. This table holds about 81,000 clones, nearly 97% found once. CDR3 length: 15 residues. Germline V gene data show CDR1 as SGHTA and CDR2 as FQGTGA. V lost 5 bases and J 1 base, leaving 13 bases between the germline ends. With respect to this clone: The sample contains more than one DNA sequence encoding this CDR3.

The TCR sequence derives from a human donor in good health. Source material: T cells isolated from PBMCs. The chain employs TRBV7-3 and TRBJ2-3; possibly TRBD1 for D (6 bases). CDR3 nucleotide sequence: TGTGCCAGCAGCCCCCGAGGGGGAGGCACAGATACGCAGTATTTT. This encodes CASSPRGGGTDTQYF.